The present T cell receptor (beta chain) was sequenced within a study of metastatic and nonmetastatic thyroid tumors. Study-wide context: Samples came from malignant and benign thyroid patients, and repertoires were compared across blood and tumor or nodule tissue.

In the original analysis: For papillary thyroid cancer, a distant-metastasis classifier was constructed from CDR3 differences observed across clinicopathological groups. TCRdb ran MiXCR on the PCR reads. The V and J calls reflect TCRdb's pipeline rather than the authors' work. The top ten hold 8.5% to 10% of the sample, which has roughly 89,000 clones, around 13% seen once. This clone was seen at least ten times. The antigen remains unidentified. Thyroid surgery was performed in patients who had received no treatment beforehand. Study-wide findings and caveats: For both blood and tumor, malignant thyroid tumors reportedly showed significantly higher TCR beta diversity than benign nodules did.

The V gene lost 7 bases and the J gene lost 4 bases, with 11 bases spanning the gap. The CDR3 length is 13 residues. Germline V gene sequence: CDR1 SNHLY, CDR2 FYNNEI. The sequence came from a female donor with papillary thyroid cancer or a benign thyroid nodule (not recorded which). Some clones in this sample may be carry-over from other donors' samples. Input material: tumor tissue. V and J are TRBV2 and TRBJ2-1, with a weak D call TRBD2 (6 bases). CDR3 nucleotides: TGTGCCAGCATCTCGGGACTTTACAATGAGCAGTTCTTC. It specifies CASISGLYNEQFF.